This T cell receptor beta chain was captured in a study of cytomegalovirus exposure and HLA in healthy donors. The study ran its PCR with 60 Vbeta and 13 Jbeta primers. Assay: immunoSEQ multiplex PCR; the TCRdb copy retains only in-frame clones and omits some. Among roughly 140,000 clones, approximately 85% were seen once, and the ten largest hold just under 6.5%. Per the germline V gene, CDR1 is MNHNS and CDR2 is SASEGT. The CDR3 contains 15 residues. The V and J ends lost 5 bases and 1 base, in that order; junction bases with no gene match: 5. The sample was PBMCs. The chain combines TRBV6-1 with TRBJ1-5, with 7 bases aligning to TRBD1. The TCR sequence derives from a man aged 50 to 59 in good health and CMV-seropositive. For the CDR3, the DNA is TGTGCCAGCAGTTCCGGGACAGCAAGCAATCAGCCCCAGCATTTT. This codes for CASSSGTASNQPQHF.